The entry below describes one TCR beta chain. Trimming removed 6 bases from V and 3 bases from J; junction bases left unmatched: 8. This CDR3 spans 15 amino acids. Germline CDR1 MNHNY, CDR2 SVGAGI (reference sequence). The data stem from a study of blood T cell repertoires in COVID-19. Turning to the study itself: COVID-19 samples, acute and convalescent, were from the United States, Italy and Spain. T cells, B-cell-depleted T cells, or PBMCs supplied cDNA or gDNA.

Participants reported their clinical history, and cohort assignment relied on those reports. Study processing details: It was from reference gene primer amplification that nucleated cell counts were estimated. Profiled with immunoSEQ multiplex PCR; TCRdb holds only in-frame clones, not every one. V and J calls and clone size follow that table, whereas D and trimming were derived from the DNA. Among hundreds of thousands of clones listed, around 84% were seen once. Sequencing was done on a sample of PBMCs or T cells enriched from blood (not recorded which). The chain is built from TRBV6-6 and TRBJ1-2, with 9 positions matching TRBD1. The clonotype comes from a man aged 25 to 45 with acute COVID-19. The CDR3 sequence is CASSKSRTGDYGYTF. In nucleotides, the CDR3 is TGTGCCAGCAGCAAGTCCAGGACAGGGGACTATGGCTACACCTTC.